These 28 T cell receptor beta chains originate from one sample sequenced in a study of T cell clones after liver transplantation. Some clones are missing from TCRdb's copy, which holds only in-frame ones; the method was immunoSEQ multiplex PCR. The table includes several thousand clones, roughly 85% detected once. This specimen consisted of CD8+ T cells from blood, obtained before liver transplant. The receptor set was obtained from a human donor who received a liver transplant.

The rearrangement links TRBV4-3 to TRBJ1-1; TRBD1 might be the D (6 bases). Germline-derived CDR1 and CDR2 are LGHNA and YSLEER. The CDR3 covers 15 residues. Trimming shortened V by 1 base and J by 3 bases, and 12 bases separated the two germline ends. CDR3 nucleotides: TGCGCCAGCAGCCAAGGCGACAGGTTGGACACTGAAGCTTTCTTT. This codes for CASSQGDRLDTEAFF.

This clone turned up a few times. This chain connects TRBV2 to TRBJ2-7; no clear D gene. Germline CDR1 is SNHLY and CDR2 is FYNNEI. This CDR3 is 14 amino acids long. Trimming removed 4 bases from V and 0 bases from J, with 10 bases in between. The CDR3 protein is CASSVQWNSYEQYF. The CDR3, as DNA: TGTGCCAGCAGTGTACAGTGGAACTCCTACGAGCAGTACTTC.

The chain employs TRBV4-2 and TRBJ2-7, with 7 bases aligning to TRBD2. The CDR3 contains 16 residues. V lost 0 bases, J lost 2 bases, and 7 bases stayed unmatched. Germline V CDR1 and CDR2: LGHNA, YNFKEQ. The CDR3 region is CASSQDNLADAYEQYF. CDR3 coding DNA: TGTGCCAGCAGCCAAGACAATCTAGCGGATGCCTACGAGCAGTACTTC.

CDR3 nucleotide sequence: TGTGCCAGCAGCTTAGTCCAGGGAGGTCCCGGCTACGAGCAGTACTTC. Its translation: CASSLVQGGPGYEQYF. This chain uses TRBV7-9 with TRBJ2-7; D perhaps matches TRBD2 (6 bases). In germline, CDR1 is SEHNR, CDR2 FQNEAQ (reference sequence). The CDR3 consists of 16 residues. The ends were cut back, 1 base at V and 3 bases at J, with 16 bases in the middle.

This clone was counted a few times. The V and J genes are TRBV2 and TRBJ2-5, with 13 bases that match TRBD2. CDR1 SNHLY and CDR2 FYNNEI come from the germline V gene. The length of the CDR3 is 17 residues. Germline trimming cut 2 bases from V and 1 base from J; bases unmatched to any gene: 4. DNA of the CDR3: TGTGCCAGCAGTGAAATGGGACTAGCGGGATTCCAAGAGACCCAGTACTTC. It encodes CASSEMGLAGFQETQYF. The whole variable domain, filled in from reference TRBV2 and TRBJ2-5, reads EPEVTQTPSHQVTQMGQEVILRCVPISNHLYFYWYRQILGQKVEFLVSFYNNEISEKSEIFDDQFSVERPDGSNFTLKIRSTKLEDSAMYFCASSEMGLAGFQETQYFGPGTRLLVL.

For the CDR3, the DNA is TGTGCCAGCAGCCCCCTAGCGGGACCCCCCACAGATACGCAGTATTTT. Translated, it gives CASSPLAGPPTDTQYF. The genes are TRBV27 and TRBJ2-3, with 9 nucleotides matching TRBD2. The V gene end was trimmed by 6 bases and the J gene end by 2 bases; junction bases not matched to a gene: 9. The CDR3 consists of 16 residues. Germline loops: CDR1 MNHEY, CDR2 SMNVEV (reference sequence).

The chain is built from TRBV7-9 and TRBJ2-7; 11 bases agree with TRBD1. CDR1 is SEHNR, CDR2 FQNEAQ, per germline (reference sequence). This CDR3 is built from 17 residues. With V trimmed by 1 base and J by 3 bases, 8 bases remained unmatched. Written as DNA, the CDR3 is TGTGCCAGCAGCTTAGGGACAGGGGGCCCAGGGATCTACGAGCAGTACTTC. Translating it yields CASSLGTGGPGIYEQYF.

A single count supports this clone. The chain joins TRBV6-1 to TRBJ2-6; D remains unclear. The CDR3 covers 17 residues. Deletions cut 1 base from V and 3 bases from J, with 13 bases between. Germline CDR1 reads MNHNS; CDR2 reads SASEGT. The CDR3 sequence: CASSEELGSGGANVLTF. In nucleotides, the CDR3 is TGTGCCAGCAGTGAAGAGTTGGGTTCAGGTGGGGCCAACGTCCTGACTTTC.

V and J are TRBV27 and TRBJ2-1; D remains unclear. Germline V gene data show CDR1 as MNHEY and CDR2 as SMNVEV (reference sequence). The CDR3 runs 14 residues. Deletions cut 0 bases from V and 4 bases from J, with 7 bases between. The chain's CDR3 is CASSLSVSYNEQFF. The CDR3, as DNA: TGTGCCAGCAGTTTATCGGTCAGTTACAATGAGCAGTTCTTC.

The chain uses TRBV5-1 and TRBJ1-1; no definite D call. The V end lost 5 bases, the J end lost 1 base, and 3 bases lay between the germline ends. Germline-derived CDR1 and CDR2 are SGHRS and YFSETQ. The CDR3 consists of 11 residues. The CDR3 nucleotides are TGCGCCAGCAGACAGAACACTGAAGCTTTCTTT. Amino acids: CASRQNTEAFF.

The J gene is TRBJ2-3, the V gene TRBV7-6, with D hard to call. The germline V gene has CDR1 SGHVS and CDR2 FNYEAQ. Trimming pared 10 bases from V and 6 bases from J, leaving 14 bases between. The CDR3 extends over 12 amino acids. The chain's CDR3 is CATSLGSDTQYF. The DNA for the CDR3 is TGTGCCACATCCCTGGGATCCGATACGCAGTATTTT.

V and J are TRBV5-1 and TRBJ2-1, with D possibly matching TRBD2 (6 bases). The V gene lost 1 base and the J gene lost 6 bases, with 8 bases spanning the gap. The CDR3 totals 13 residues. CDR1 SGHRS and CDR2 YFSETQ come from the germline V gene. In DNA form, the CDR3 reads TGCGCCAGCAGCTTGTCACTAGCCAATGAGCAGTTCTTC. It translates to CASSLSLANEQFF.

This sequence joins TRBV11-3 and TRBJ2-3; D uncertain. The germline V gene has CDR1 SGHNT and CDR2 YENEEA. Trimming removed 5 bases from V and 4 bases from J, with 19 bases in between. The CDR3 has 16 amino acids. CDR3 protein: CASSSPYSIPADTQYF. For the CDR3, the DNA is TGTGCCAGCAGCAGTCCCTACTCTATACCGGCAGATACGCAGTATTTT.

The chain links TRBV29-1 to TRBJ2-5, with 11 bases fitting TRBD2. V lost 0 bases to trimming and J lost 4 bases; unmatched junction nucleotides: 7. CDR1 and CDR2 (germline): SQVTM, ANQGSEA. The CDR3 totals 16 residues. The CDR3 loop is CSVEEGWLAGGETQYF. CDR3 coding DNA: TGCAGCGTTGAAGAAGGGTGGCTAGCGGGAGGAGAGACCCAGTACTTC.

The rearrangement links TRBV9 to TRBJ1-1; no clear D. The ends were cut back, 3 bases at V and 5 bases at J, with 14 bases in the middle. The CDR3 contains 14 residues. CDR1 and CDR2 (germline): SGDLS, YYNGEE. The CDR3 bases are TGTGCCAGCAGCGCCTCAGCCGGATGGACTGAAGCTTTCTTT. Its protein is CASSASAGWTEAFF.

CDR3 protein: CASSPRQGWSGYTF. As DNA, the CDR3 is TGTGCCAGCAGCCCGCGACAGGGATGGAGTGGCTACACCTTC. V gene TRBV11-3 combines with J gene TRBJ1-2; 7 positions agree with TRBD1. Germline CDR1 and CDR2: SGHNT and YENEEA. The CDR3 sequence is 14 residues long. The V and J ends lost 5 bases and 7 bases, in that order; junction bases with no gene match: 10.

The J gene is TRBJ1-1, the V gene TRBV5-6; 7 positions match TRBD1. Germline CDR1 and CDR2: SGHDT and YYEEEE. This CDR3 is 12 amino acids long. V lost 4 bases, J lost 7 bases, and 4 bases stayed unmatched. The DNA of the CDR3 is TGTGCCAGCAGCACGGGACAGTTTGAAGCTTTCTTT. The encoded protein is CASSTGQFEAFF.

V usage is TRBV5-5 and J usage is TRBJ1-1; D gene unclear. The CDR3 runs to 14 residues. V dropped 3 bases and J dropped 6 bases, with 15 bases sitting between them. In germline, CDR1 is SGHKS, CDR2 YYEKEE (reference sequence). CDR3 bases: TGTGCCAGCAGCTCAGGTAGCCCGTCGGCTGAAGCTTTCTTT. Translating gives CASSSGSPSAEAFF.

The chain is built from TRBV9 and TRBJ2-3, with 8 bases that match TRBD2. This CDR3 has 16 amino acids. The ends lost 1 base at V and 3 bases at J; junction bases unmatched: 7. Germline V lookup: CDR1 SGDLS, CDR2 YYNGEE. CDR3 in amino acids: CASSVTGGAMTDTQYF. The CDR3 nucleotides read TGTGCCAGCAGCGTAACCGGGGGGGCCATGACAGATACGCAGTATTTT. Full variable domain (missing parts from reference TRBV9 and TRBJ2-3): DSGVTQTPKHLITATGQRVTLRCSPRSGDLSVYWYQQSLDQGLQFLIQYYNGEERAKGNILERFSAQQFPDLHSELNLSSLELGDSALYFCASSVTGGAMTDTQYFGPGTRLTVL.

The gene calls are TRBV2 and TRBJ2-7, with TRBD1 identical over 8 bases. From germline, CDR1 is SNHLY and CDR2 FYNNEI. This CDR3 has 13 residues. The trim removed 3 bases at V and 2 bases at J, leaving 0 bases unmatched. The CDR3 DNA is TGTGCCAGCAGTGACAGGGGGCCCTACGAGCAGTACTTC. It translates to CASSDRGPYEQYF.

This chain connects TRBV6-5 to TRBJ1-2; D is perhaps TRBD1 (5 bases). CDR1 is MNHEY, CDR2 SVGAGI, per germline. The CDR3 length is 15 residues. The V and J ends lost 7 bases and 0 bases respectively, with 15 bases between them. The CDR3 protein is CASTPREDPNYGYTF. CDR3 coding DNA: TGTGCCAGCACTCCCAGGGAAGATCCTAACTATGGCTACACCTTC.

This clone came up once. The chain employs TRBV7-6 and TRBJ2-5, with a weak D call TRBD2 (6 bases). CDR1 SGHVS and CDR2 FNYEAQ come from the germline V gene. Trimming cost V 0 bases and J 3 bases, with 20 bases left between them. The CDR3 sequence is 18 residues long. The CDR3, as DNA: TGTGCCAGCAGCTTAGCGCTGGGGGGACGCCCAACTAAAGAGACCCAGTACTTC. It translates to CASSLALGGRPTKETQYF.

The chain uses TRBV19 and TRBJ2-1, with D possibly being TRBD1 (5 bases). The V and J ends lost 5 bases and 10 bases respectively, with 30 bases between them. Per the germline V gene, CDR1 is LNHDA and CDR2 is SQIVND (reference sequence). The CDR3 runs to 18 residues. The CDR3 loop reads CASSFFILRTGESVEQFF. CDR3 DNA: TGTGCCAGTAGTTTTTTCATACTTCGCACAGGAGAGTCAGTCGAGCAGTTCTTC.

The chain links TRBV25-1 to TRBJ2-1; TRBD1 matches 8 bases. J lost 7 bases, V lost 5 bases, and 10 bases had no gene match. Germline assignment: CDR1 MGHDK and CDR2 SYGVNS. This CDR3 is built from 15 residues. The CDR3 DNA reads TGTGCCAGCAGTTTATCAGGGACAGGAGGTAATGAGCAGTTCTTC. The encoded protein is CASSLSGTGGNEQFF.

V usage is TRBV10-3 and J usage is TRBJ1-2; D perhaps matches TRBD1 (5 bases). Germline V CDR1 and CDR2: ENHRY, SYGVKD. This CDR3 spans 16 amino acids. V lost 0 bases to trimming and J lost 4 bases, with 15 bases between them. In nucleotides, the CDR3 is TGTGCCATCAGTGAGTCAGTTACCGCGAGGGGCTATGGCTACACCTTC. As protein: CAISESVTARGYGYTF.

This clone was seen once. The J gene is TRBJ2-7, the V gene TRBV7-2; tentative D call: TRBD2 (7 bases). The germline CDR1 and CDR2 sequences are SGHTA and FQGNSA. The V end lost 2 bases, the J end lost 5 bases, and 16 bases lay between the germline ends. CDR3 length: 15 residues. CDR3 amino acids: CASSLRGGGLDEQYF. The DNA of the CDR3 is TGTGCCAGCAGCTTAAGAGGCGGGGGCTTGGACGAGCAGTACTTC.

The chain joins TRBV4-3 to TRBJ1-2; TRBD1 agrees at 10 bases. Germline CDR1 is LGHNA and CDR2 is YSLEER. CDR3 length: 14 amino acids. J was trimmed by 6 bases and V by 4 bases; bases with no gene match: 5. The DNA of the CDR3 is TGCGCCAGCAGCCCCGACAGGGGGCTAGATGGCTACACCTTC. It translates to CASSPDRGLDGYTF.

The chain has TRBV27 and TRBJ1-1; D not resolved. V was clipped by 2 bases and J by 1 base, with 8 bases between them. The germline gives CDR1 MNHEY, CDR2 SMNVEV (reference sequence). This CDR3 region has 14 residues. This chain's CDR3 is CASSLREANTEAFF. CDR3 in DNA: TGTGCCAGCAGTTTAAGGGAAGCGAACACTGAAGCTTTCTTT.